This T cell receptor beta chain was recovered during a study of blood T cells in healthy people across ages. The CDR3 is 14 amino acids. Per the germline V gene, CDR1 is KGHSH and CDR2 is LQKENI. Primed by a sample-barcoded 5' primer and a J-beta primer mix, a second PCR proceeded for about 6 to 11 cycles. Through a template-switch adaptor with 12 random nucleotides, each cDNA molecule received a tag. Via MiXCR, TCRdb re-called the 5' RACE reads, giving one row per CDR3 protein. The sample contains roughly 1,100,000 distinct CDR3 sequences, approximately 25% of which appear only once. Whole-study findings and limits: PBMC samples, being unsorted, prevented any conclusive comparison of naive and antigen-experienced cells. Roughly linear age-related decline in beta diversity appeared, significant by age around 40.

As to this clonotype: Antigen specificity is unknown.

The same data also contributed to another study, on T cells of mothers and their children. From that second work: Persisting microchimeric T cell clones went undetected.

Sample: blood. This TCR was recovered from a girl aged 2 to 9 in good health. V usage is TRBV18 and J usage is TRBJ2-5; D remains unclear. The J call may be incorrect, as the DNA end agrees better with TRBJ2-7. For the CDR3, the DNA is TGTGCCAGCTCACCGCTCGAGACCTCCTACGAGCAGTACTTC. Translating gives CASSPLETSYEQYF.